Below, 2 T cell receptor beta chains from the same sample are listed, as sequenced in a study of shared clonotypes between healthy human individuals (dated by TCRdb to about 2020). Library method: the immunoSEQ multiplex PCR assay. The table comes from immuneACCESS by way of TCRdb, which keeps in-frame sequences with V and J called. Part of the clones is missing from these tables; in studies checked, under half for an unresolved V gene and the rest for unknown reasons. In all, the sample holds more than 1,200,000 clones, and 98% of those were seen once. Together, the top ten hold about 0.34% of the sample. Sample: naive CD4+ T cells sorted from blood. The cell subset or site label, read with the paper, signifies: CD45RA+ positively selected. These receptors originate from a man younger than 40 in good health.

The chain recombines TRBV19 with TRBJ1-5; TRBD1 agrees at 8 bases. Germline V gene data show CDR1 as LNHDA and CDR2 as SQIVND (reference sequence). This CDR3 region has 15 residues. V lost 3 bases to trimming and J lost 5 bases; unmatched junction nucleotides: 6. The CDR3 bases are TGTGCCAGTAGTATTTGGGACAGGAAGGATCAGCCCCAGCATTTT. It encodes CASSIWDRKDQPQHF.

The chain employs TRBV19 and TRBJ1-1; 7 bases are a match to TRBD1. In germline, CDR1 is LNHDA, CDR2 SQIVND (reference sequence). This CDR3 spans 15 amino acids. V lost 6 bases and J lost 4; bases outside the gene matches: 11. The CDR3 region is CASRQRTGRTTEAFF. CDR3 coding DNA: TGTGCCAGTAGACAAAGGACAGGAAGGACCACTGAAGCTTTCTTT.